This entry lists 14 T cell receptor beta chains sequenced from one sample in a study of CD8 T cells in Susac syndrome. The RNA, about 0.45 to 1 ug, was put through reverse transcription using random hexamers. TCRdb redid the calling of the immunoSEQ multiplex PCR reads with MiXCR, one entry per CDR3 protein. The sample lists roughly 400,000 distinct CDR3 sequences; around 85% were seen once. Sequenced sample: CD8+ T cells from PBMCs. These receptors were obtained from a human donor with multiple sclerosis.

V usage is TRBV19 and J usage is TRBJ2-1, with 11 bases aligning to TRBD1. J lost 4 bases, V lost 5 bases, and 7 bases had no gene match. The CDR3 is 16 residues long. CDR1 and CDR2 from the germline V gene are LNHDA and SQIVND (reference sequence). In DNA, the CDR3 is TGTGCCAGTAGTCCGGAGGACAGGGGGCCTTACAATGAGCAGTTCTTC. Protein: CASSPEDRGPYNEQFF.

This sequence joins TRBV2 and TRBJ2-7, with 14 positions matching TRBD2. Trimming at V came to 6 bases and at J to 2 bases, leaving 9 bases not matched to a gene. Looked up from germline, CDR1 is SNHLY and CDR2 is FYNNEI. This CDR3 has 17 residues. The CDR3 nucleotides are TGTGCCAGCAGGCCCAGACTAGCGGGAGGGCTCCCCTACGAGCAGTACTTC. Protein product: CASRPRLAGGLPYEQYF.

This chain connects TRBV6-1 to TRBJ2-1; TRBD2 matches at 9 bases. This CDR3 is built from 15 residues. CDR1 and CDR2 (germline): MNHNS, SASEGT. V gave up 4 bases and J gave up 4 bases; unmatched junction bases: 5. Here the CDR3 DNA reads TGTGCCAGCAGTGGGGATAGCGGGAGTTACAATGAGCAGTTCTTC. It is translated as CASSGDSGSYNEQFF.

This rearrangement joins TRBV6-5 to TRBJ2-1; maybe TRBD2 (5 bases). Trimming took 4 bases from V and 0 from J, leaving 13 bases between them. The CDR3 runs to 16 residues. From germline, CDR1 is MNHEY and CDR2 SVGAGI. This chain's CDR3 is CASSSPGTISYNEQFF. The CDR3 DNA is TGTGCCAGCAGTTCCCCGGGAACTATCTCCTACAATGAGCAGTTCTTC.

This sequence joins TRBV18 and TRBJ1-4; D is perhaps TRBD1 (5 bases). Germline V CDR1 and CDR2: KGHSH, LQKENI. The CDR3 runs to 15 residues. V was cut by 3 bases and J by 0 bases, with 8 bases left in between. For the CDR3, the DNA is TGTGCCAGCTCACCGGGGCTTGCAACTAATGAAAAACTGTTTTTT. Translating gives CASSPGLATNEKLFF. The full variable domain, completed using reference TRBV18 and TRBJ1-4, is NAGVMQNPRHLVRRRGQEARLRCSPMKGHSHVYWYRQLPEEGLKFMVYLQKENIIDESGMPKERFSAEFPKEGPSILRIQQVVRGDSAAYFCASSPGLATNEKLFFGSGTQLSVL.

V is TRBV11-2 and J is TRBJ2-7, with a weak D call TRBD1 (6 bases). Germline CDR1 and CDR2: SGHAT and FQNNGV. CDR3 size: 17 residues. Trimming took off 0 bases at V and 4 bases at J, with 19 bases between the two ends. The chain's CDR3 is CASSLDLGGQVTYEQYF. CDR3 in DNA: TGTGCCAGCAGCTTAGATCTTGGGGGACAAGTAACTTACGAGCAGTACTTC.

The J gene is TRBJ2-7, the V gene TRBV20-1, with TRBD1 identical over 9 bases. The CDR3 is 13 amino acids. The junction had 2 bases not matched to a gene; V was cut back by 3 bases and J by 2 bases. Germline V lookup: CDR1 DFQATT, CDR2 SNEGSKA (reference sequence). For the CDR3, the DNA is TGCAGTGCTAGTTGGGACAGGGCCTACGAGCAGTACTTC. It is translated as CSASWDRAYEQYF.

The chain joins TRBV28 to TRBJ2-3, with 8 nucleotides matching TRBD2. CDR3 length equals 18 residues. Trimming took 2 bases from V and 3 from J; bases not matched to a gene: 13. Germline V CDR1 and CDR2: MDHEN, SYDVKM. The DNA of the CDR3 is TGTGCCAGCAGTTTAGCGGGGACCGGGACTAGGGGAACAGATACGCAGTATTTT. This sequence encodes CASSLAGTGTRGTDTQYF. Using reference TRBV28 and TRBJ2-3 for the parts outside the CDR3, the full variable domain is DVKVTQSSRYLVKRTGEKVFLECVQDMDHENMFWYRQDPGLGLRLIYFSYDVKMKEKGDIPEGYSVSREKKERFSLILESASTNQTSMYLCASSLAGTGTRGTDTQYFGPGTRLTVL.

In this sample, this clonotype turned up a few times. V gene TRBV27 combines with J gene TRBJ2-1, with D maybe TRBD1 (6 bases). The germline CDR1 and CDR2 sequences are MNHEY and SMNVEV (reference sequence). V lost 3 bases and J lost 4, with 10 bases in between. There are 14 residues in the CDR3. The CDR3 bases are TGTGCCAGCAGTTTTACAGGACAGTACAATGAGCAGTTCTTC. This gives the protein CASSFTGQYNEQFF.

This clonotype was observed a single time. This chain joins TRBV14 and TRBJ1-2; D is possibly TRBD1 (5 bases). CDR1 is SGHDN, CDR2 FVKESK, per germline. The CDR3 totals 13 residues. The V gene lost 0 bases and the J gene lost 4 bases, with 6 bases spanning the gap. CDR3 sequence reads: CASSQDGTYGYTF. The CDR3 nucleotides are TGTGCCAGCAGCCAAGACGGGACCTATGGCTACACCTTC.

This chain joins TRBV2 and TRBJ2-1; 12 nucleotides agree with TRBD2. V trimming: 8 bases; J trimming: 8 bases; junction bases outside the gene matches: 13. Germline CDR1 and CDR2: SNHLY and FYNNEI. The CDR3 spans 16 residues. The CDR3 sequence is CASGSSGGAKLDEQFF. The CDR3 nucleotides read TGTGCCAGCGGATCTAGCGGGGGGGCCAAATTGGATGAGCAGTTCTTC.

J is TRBJ2-7 and V is TRBV2; 7 nucleotides align to TRBD2. The ends lost 7 bases at V and 1 base at J; junction bases unmatched: 4. The CDR3 has 13 residues. The V gene's germline CDR1 is SNHLY and CDR2 FYNNEI. The CDR3 is CASIGTNSYEQYF. The CDR3 DNA is TGTGCCAGCATCGGGACTAATTCCTACGAGCAGTACTTC.

The J gene is TRBJ2-1, the V gene TRBV20-1; 8 bases agree with TRBD2. Looked up from germline, CDR1 is DFQATT and CDR2 is SNEGSKA (reference sequence). The CDR3 sequence is 17 residues long. The J segment lost 7 bases and the V segment lost 5 bases, leaving 19 bases of the junction unmatched. CDR3 residues: CSALSPHGRAVRNEQFF. In DNA form, the CDR3 reads TGCAGTGCTCTATCCCCCCACGGGAGGGCCGTGAGGAATGAGCAGTTCTTC.

The rearrangement links TRBV30 to TRBJ2-7; 11 bases line up with TRBD2. The CDR3 extends over 19 amino acids. CDR1 GTSNPN and CDR2 SVGIG come from the germline V gene (reference sequence). J was trimmed by 4 bases and V by 1 base; bases with no gene match: 18. The CDR3 nucleotides are TGTGCCTGGAGTGACCCGGCGGCTAGCGGGGGGTATTCCAGTTACGAGCAGTACTTC. It specifies CAWSDPAASGGYSSYEQYF.